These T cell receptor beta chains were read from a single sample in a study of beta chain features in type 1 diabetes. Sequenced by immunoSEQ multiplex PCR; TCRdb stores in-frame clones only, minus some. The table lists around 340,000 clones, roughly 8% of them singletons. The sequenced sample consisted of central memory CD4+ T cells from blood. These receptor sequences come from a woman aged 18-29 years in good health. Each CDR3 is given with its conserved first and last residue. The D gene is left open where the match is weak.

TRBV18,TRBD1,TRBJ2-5,CASSRGQGIGKTQYF
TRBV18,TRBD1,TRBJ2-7,CASSQTGQGYDEQYF
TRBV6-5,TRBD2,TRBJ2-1,CASGLAGAGRGEQFF
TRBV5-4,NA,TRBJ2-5,CASSLGQETQYF
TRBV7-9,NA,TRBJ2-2,CASSGFGNPNTGELFF
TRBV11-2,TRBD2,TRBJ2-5,CASSFGGRPETQYF
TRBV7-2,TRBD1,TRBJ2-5,CASSWDRAKTQYF
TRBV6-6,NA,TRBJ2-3,CASSLEWGTQYF
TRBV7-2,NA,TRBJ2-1,CASSSRLHNEQFF
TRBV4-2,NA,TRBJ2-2,CASSQVQRSTGGELFF
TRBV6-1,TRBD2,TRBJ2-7,CASSERTSGSYEQYF
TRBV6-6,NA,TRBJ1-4,CASSYFQQATNEKLFF
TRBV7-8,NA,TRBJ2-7,CASSLAGGGTGGRYEQYF
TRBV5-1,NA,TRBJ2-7,CASSSGSTGRVDEQYF
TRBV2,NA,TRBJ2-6,CASRGPAGANVLTF
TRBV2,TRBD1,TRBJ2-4,CASSEEQGGGIQYF
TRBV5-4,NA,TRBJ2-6,CASSQVTLSGANVLTF
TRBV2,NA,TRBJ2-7,CASTGGGSLSYEQYF
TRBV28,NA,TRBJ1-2,CASSPFFFYREYGYTF
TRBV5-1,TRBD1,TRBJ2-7,CASSSLPGQVGEQYF
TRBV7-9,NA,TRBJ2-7,CASSETAYDSYEQYF
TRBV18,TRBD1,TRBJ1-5,CASSETPQGSNQPQHF
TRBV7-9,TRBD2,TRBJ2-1,CASSLSSGSLNEQFF
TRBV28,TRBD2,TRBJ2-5,CASSGDYIAGGRETQYF
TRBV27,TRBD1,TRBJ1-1,CASSPQGFTEAFF
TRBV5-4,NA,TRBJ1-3,CASSLGGSSGNTIYF
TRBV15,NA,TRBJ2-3,CATSREWAGGTSTDTQYF
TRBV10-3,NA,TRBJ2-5,CAISAPGETQYF
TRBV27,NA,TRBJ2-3,CASRTVARRTDTQYF
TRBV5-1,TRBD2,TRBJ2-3,CASSQAAGGPADTQYF
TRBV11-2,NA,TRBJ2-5,CASSATLMYQETQYF
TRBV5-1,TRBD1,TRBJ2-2,CASSLGLTGVGAGELFF
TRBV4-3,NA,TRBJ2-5,CASSQTFRETLETQYF
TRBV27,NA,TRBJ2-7,CASLRGSPPPYEQYF
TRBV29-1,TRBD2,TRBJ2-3,CSVVGLAGLWDTQYF
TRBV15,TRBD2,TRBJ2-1,CATSSGLARNEQFF
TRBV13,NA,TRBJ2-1,CASRSWTGENTHNEQFF
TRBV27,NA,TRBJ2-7,CASRRAWATDEQYF
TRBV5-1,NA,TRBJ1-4,CASSTQGAGLGEKLFF
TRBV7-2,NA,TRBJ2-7,CASSQRPLSYEQYF
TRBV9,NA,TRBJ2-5,CASSPARVAGQETQYF
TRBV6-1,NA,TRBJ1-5,CASSEWARGNQPQHF
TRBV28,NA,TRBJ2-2,CASSFGVGELFF
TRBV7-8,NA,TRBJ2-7,CASSRSLSSYEQYF
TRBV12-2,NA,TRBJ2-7,CASRLTAGVWEQYF
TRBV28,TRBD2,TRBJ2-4,CASSPRGGAKNIQYF
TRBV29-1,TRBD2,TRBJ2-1,CSVVGGRTSYNEQFF
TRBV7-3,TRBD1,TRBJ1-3,CASSYRRTGNSGNTIYF
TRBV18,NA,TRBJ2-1,CASSTRQLEQFF
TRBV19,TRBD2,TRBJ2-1,CASSIISGRNNEQFF
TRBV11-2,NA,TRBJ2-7,CASSLQLSYEQYF
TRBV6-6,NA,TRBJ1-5,CASSNNNQPQHF
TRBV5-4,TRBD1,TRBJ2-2,CASSNPGQGGGELFF
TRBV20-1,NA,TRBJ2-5,CSIQGQETQYF